The clone carrying this T cell receptor beta chain showed up just a few times. The record originates from a study of T-cell reconstitution after alpha-beta-depleted transplantation in children. CDR1 is SGHTA, CDR2 FQGTGA, per germline. The CDR3 is made up of 15 amino acids. V shed 5 bases and J 6 bases; nucleotides not matched to a gene: 6. It was with unique molecular identifiers that the TCRbeta library was prepared. One entry per CDR3 protein results from TCRdb running MiXCR on the PCR reads. The sample records a few hundred thousand distinct CDR3 sequences, around 16% being singletons. The receptor comes from a human donor who donated a stem cell graft to a child with acute lymphoblastic leukemia. The chain uses TRBV7-3 and TRBJ2-3, with 12 positions matching TRBD2. The specimen comprised PBMCs from the stem cell graft donor, sampled from the stem cell graft. CDR3 loop: CASSPTSGSADTQYF. CDR3 coding DNA: TGTGCCAGCAGCCCGACTAGCGGGAGTGCGGATACGCAGTATTTT.